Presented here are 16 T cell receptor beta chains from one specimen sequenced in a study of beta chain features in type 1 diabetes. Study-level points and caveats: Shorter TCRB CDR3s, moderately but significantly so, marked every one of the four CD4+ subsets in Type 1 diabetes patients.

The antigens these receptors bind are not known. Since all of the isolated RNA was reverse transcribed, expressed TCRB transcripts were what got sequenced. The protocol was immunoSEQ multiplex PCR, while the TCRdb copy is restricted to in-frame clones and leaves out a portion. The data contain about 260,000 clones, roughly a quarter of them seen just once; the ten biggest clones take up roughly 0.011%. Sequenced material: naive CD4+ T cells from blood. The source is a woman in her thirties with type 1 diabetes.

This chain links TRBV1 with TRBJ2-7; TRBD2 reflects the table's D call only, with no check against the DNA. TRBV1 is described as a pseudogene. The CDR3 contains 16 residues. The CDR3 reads CTSSQDEGSSPYEQYF. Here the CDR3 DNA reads TGCACCAGCAGCCAAGATGAAGGGAGTTCTCCCTACGAGCAGTACTTC.

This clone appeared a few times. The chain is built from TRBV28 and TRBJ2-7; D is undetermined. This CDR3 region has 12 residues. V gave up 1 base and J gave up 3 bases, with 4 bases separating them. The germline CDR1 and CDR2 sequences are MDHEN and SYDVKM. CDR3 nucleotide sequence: TGTGCCAGCAGTTTATCCCTCTACGAGCAGTACTTC. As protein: CASSLSLYEQYF.

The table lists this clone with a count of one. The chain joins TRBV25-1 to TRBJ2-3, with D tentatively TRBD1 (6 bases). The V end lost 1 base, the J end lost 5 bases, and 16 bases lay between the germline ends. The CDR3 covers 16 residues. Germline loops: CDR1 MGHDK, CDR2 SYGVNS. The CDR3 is CASSESGTGRIDTQYF. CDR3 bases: TGTGCCAGCAGTGAATCGGGCACAGGGAGAATAGATACGCAGTATTTT.

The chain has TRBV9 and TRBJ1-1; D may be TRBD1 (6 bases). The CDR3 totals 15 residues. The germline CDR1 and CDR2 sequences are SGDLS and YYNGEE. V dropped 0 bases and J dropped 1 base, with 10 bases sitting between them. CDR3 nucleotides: TGTGCCAGCAGCGTAGACGGGACACCGAACACTGAAGCTTTCTTT. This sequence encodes CASSVDGTPNTEAFF.

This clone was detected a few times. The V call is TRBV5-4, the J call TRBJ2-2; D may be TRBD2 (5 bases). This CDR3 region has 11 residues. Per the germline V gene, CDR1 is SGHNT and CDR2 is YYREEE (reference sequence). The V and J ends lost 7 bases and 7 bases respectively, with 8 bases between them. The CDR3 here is CASARGGELFF. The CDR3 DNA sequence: TGTGCCAGCGCCCGGGGCGGGGAGCTGTTTTTT.

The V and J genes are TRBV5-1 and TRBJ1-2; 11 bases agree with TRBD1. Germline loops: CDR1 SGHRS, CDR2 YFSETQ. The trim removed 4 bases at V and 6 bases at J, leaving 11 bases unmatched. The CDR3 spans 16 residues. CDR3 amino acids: CASSEDRGPSVDGYTF. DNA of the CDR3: TGCGCCAGCAGCGAGGACAGGGGGCCATCGGTTGATGGCTACACCTTC.

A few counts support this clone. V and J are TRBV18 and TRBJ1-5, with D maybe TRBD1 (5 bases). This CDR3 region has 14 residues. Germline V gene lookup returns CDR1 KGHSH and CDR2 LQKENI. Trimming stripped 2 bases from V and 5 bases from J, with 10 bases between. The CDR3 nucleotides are TGTGCCAGCTCACCATTACGGGGGGATCAGCCCCAGCATTTT. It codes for CASSPLRGDQPQHF.

For the CDR3, the DNA is TGTGCCAGCAGCCTAGGACTAGGGAACACCGGGGAGCTGTTTTTT. Its protein product is CASSLGLGNTGELFF. This chain links TRBV5-4 with TRBJ2-2; 7 bases align to TRBD2. The CDR3 loop spans 15 amino acids. Germline CDR1 is SGHNT and CDR2 is YYREEE (reference sequence). Trimming at V came to 4 bases and at J to 1 base, leaving 4 bases not matched to a gene.

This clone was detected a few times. The CDR3 DNA follows: TGTGCCTGGAGTGTGGATCTTAGCGGGAGTTTTGATACGCAGTATTTT. Translated, it gives CAWSVDLSGSFDTQYF. This sequence joins TRBV30 and TRBJ2-3, with TRBD2 matching over 9 bases. The germline gives CDR1 GTSNPN, CDR2 SVGIG (reference sequence). The CDR3 spans 16 residues. Germline trimming cut 0 bases from V and 6 bases from J; bases unmatched to any gene: 10.

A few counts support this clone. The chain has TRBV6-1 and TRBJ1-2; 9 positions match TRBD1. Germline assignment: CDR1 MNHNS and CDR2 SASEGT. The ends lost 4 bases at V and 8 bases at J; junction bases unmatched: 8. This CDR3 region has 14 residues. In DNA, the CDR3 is TGTGCCAGCAGTGCGGGACAGGGAATGCGAGGCTACACCTTC. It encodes CASSAGQGMRGYTF.

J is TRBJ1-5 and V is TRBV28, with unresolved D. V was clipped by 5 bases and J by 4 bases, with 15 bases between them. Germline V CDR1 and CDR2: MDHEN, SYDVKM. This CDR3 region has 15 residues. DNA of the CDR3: TGTGCCAGCAGTCTCCCCCCGTGGAGGAATCAGCCCCAGCATTTT. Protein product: CASSLPPWRNQPQHF.

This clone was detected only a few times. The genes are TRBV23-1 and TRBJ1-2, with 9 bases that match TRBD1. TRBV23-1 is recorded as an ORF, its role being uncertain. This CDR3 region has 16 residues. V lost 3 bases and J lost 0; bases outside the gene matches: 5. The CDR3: CASSHSTGGSNYGYTF. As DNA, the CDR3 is TGCGCCAGCAGTCATTCGACAGGGGGGTCTAACTATGGCTACACCTTC.

CDR3 sequence: CASSLPGGSTDTQYF. In DNA form, the CDR3 reads TGCGCCAGCAGCTTACCAGGAGGAAGTACAGATACGCAGTATTTT. The chain links TRBV5-1 to TRBJ2-3, with D tentatively TRBD2 (5 bases). Germline V gene data show CDR1 as SGHRS and CDR2 as YFSETQ. Trimming took 2 bases from V and 3 from J, leaving 13 bases between them. The CDR3 is 15 residues long. The full variable domain, with the rest looked up from reference TRBV5-1 and TRBJ2-3, is KAGVTQTPRYLIKTRGQQVTLSCSPISGHRSVSWYQQTPGQGLQFLFEYFSETQRNKGNFPGRFSGRQFSNSRSEMNVSTLELGDSALYLCASSLPGGSTDTQYFGPGTRLTVL.

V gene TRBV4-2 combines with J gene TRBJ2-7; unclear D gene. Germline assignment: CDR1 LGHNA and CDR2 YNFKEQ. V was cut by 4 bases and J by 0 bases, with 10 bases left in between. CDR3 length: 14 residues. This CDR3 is CASSRTESSYEQYF. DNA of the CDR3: TGTGCCAGCAGCCGAACTGAGAGCTCCTACGAGCAGTACTTC.

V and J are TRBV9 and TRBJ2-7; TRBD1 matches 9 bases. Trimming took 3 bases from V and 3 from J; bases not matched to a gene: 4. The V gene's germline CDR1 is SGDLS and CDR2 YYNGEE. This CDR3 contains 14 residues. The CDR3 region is CASSEGTGYYEQYF. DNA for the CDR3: TGTGCCAGCAGCGAGGGGACAGGGTACTACGAGCAGTACTTC.

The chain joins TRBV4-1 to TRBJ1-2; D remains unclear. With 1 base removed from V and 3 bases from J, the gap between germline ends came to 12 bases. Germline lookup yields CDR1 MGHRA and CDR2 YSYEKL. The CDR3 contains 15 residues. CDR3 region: CASSQATSRDYGYTF. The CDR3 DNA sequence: TGCGCCAGCAGCCAAGCGACAAGTAGAGACTATGGCTACACCTTC.